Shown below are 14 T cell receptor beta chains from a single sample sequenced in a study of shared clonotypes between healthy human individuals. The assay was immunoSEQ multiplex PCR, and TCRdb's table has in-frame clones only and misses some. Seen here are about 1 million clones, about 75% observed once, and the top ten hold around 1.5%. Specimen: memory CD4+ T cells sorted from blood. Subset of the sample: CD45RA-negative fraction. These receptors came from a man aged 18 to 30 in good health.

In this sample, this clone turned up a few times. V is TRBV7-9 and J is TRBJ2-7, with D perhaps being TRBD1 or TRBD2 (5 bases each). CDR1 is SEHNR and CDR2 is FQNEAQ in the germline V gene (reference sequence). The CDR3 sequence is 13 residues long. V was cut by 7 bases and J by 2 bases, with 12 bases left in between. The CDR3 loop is CASNAQGPYEQYF. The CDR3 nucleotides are TGTGCCAGCAACGCCCAGGGACCCTACGAGCAGTACTTC.

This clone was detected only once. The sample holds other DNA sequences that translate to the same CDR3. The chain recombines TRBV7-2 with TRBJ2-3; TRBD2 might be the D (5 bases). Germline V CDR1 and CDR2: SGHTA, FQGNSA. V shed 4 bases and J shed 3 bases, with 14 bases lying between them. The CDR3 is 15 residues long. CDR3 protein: CASSSSGNPTDTQYF. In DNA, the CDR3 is TGTGCCAGCAGCTCCTCCGGGAACCCAACAGATACGCAGTATTTT.

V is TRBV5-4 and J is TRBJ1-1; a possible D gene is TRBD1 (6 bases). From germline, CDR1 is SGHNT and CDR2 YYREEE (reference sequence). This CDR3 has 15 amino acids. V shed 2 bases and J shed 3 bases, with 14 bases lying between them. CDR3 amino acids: CASSFGTGRHTEAFF. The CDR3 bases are TGTGCCAGCAGCTTCGGAACAGGGAGGCACACTGAAGCTTTCTTT.

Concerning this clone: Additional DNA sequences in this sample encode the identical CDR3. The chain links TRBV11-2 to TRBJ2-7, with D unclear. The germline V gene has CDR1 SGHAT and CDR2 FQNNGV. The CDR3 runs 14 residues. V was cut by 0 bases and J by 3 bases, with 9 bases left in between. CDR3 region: CASSLDQTRYEQYF. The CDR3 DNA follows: TGTGCCAGCAGCTTAGACCAGACACGCTACGAGCAGTACTTC.

The CDR3 loop is CASSLGTGVGNTIYF. The CDR3 DNA reads as TGTGCCAGCAGCTTGGGGACCGGCGTGGGAAACACCATATATTTT. The chain employs TRBV5-4 and TRBJ1-3, with D hard to call. CDR3 length: 15 residues. V was shortened by 0 bases and J by 4 bases, with 11 bases between the two germline ends. Germline CDR1 is SGHNT and CDR2 is YYREEE (reference sequence).

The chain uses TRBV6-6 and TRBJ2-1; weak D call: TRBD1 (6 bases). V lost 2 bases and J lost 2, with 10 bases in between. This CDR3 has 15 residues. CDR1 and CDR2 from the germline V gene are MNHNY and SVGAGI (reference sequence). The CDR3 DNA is TGTGCCAGCAGTTACCAGGGGACCCCCTACAATGAGCAGTTCTTC. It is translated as CASSYQGTPYNEQFF.

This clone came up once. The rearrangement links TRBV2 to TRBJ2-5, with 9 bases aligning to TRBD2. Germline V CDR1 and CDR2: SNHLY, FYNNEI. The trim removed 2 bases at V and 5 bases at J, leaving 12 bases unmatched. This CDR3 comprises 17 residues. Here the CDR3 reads CASSELASGVVLETQYF. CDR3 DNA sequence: TGTGCCAGCAGTGAATTGGCTAGCGGGGTCGTTCTGGAGACCCAGTACTTC.

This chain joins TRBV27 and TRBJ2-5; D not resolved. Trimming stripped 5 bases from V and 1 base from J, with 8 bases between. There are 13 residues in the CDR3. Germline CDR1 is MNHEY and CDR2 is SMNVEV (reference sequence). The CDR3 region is CASSIRLQETQYF. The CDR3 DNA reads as TGTGCCAGCAGTATAAGGCTCCAAGAGACCCAGTACTTC.

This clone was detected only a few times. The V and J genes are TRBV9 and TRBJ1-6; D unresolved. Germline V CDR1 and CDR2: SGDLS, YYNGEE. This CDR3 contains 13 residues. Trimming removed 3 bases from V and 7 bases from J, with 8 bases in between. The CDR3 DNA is TGTGCCAGCAGCGGAGAGAAGAATTCACCCCTCCACTTT. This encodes CASSGEKNSPLHF.

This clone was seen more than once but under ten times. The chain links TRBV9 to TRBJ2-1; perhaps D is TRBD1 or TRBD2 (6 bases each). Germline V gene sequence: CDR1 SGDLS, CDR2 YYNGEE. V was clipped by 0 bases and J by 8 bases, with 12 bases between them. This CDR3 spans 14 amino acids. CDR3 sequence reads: CASSVVSGADEQFF. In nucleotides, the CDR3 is TGTGCCAGCAGCGTAGTCTCGGGGGCCGATGAGCAGTTCTTC. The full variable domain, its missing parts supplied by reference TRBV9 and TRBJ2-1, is DSGVTQTPKHLITATGQRVTLRCSPRSGDLSVYWYQQSLDQGLQFLIQYYNGEERAKGNILERFSAQQFPDLHSELNLSSLELGDSALYFCASSVVSGADEQFFGPGTRLTVL.

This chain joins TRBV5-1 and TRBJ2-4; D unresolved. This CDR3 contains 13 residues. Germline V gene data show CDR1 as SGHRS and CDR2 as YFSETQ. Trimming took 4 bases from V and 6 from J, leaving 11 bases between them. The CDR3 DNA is TGCGCCAGCAGCCCAACCGACCTAAACATTCAGTACTTC. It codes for CASSPTDLNIQYF.

The CDR3 reads CATHRASTHNEQFF. The CDR3 bases are TGCGCCACGCATCGGGCCTCAACCCACAATGAGCAGTTCTTC. The chain couples TRBV10-2 to TRBJ2-1; no clear D. In germline, CDR1 is WSHSY, CDR2 SAAADI. V gave up 10 bases and J gave up 5 bases, with 18 bases separating them. This CDR3 region has 14 residues.

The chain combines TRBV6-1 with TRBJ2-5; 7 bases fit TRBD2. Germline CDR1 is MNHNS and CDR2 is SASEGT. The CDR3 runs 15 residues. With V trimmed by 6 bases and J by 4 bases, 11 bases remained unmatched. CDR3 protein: CASRTGGKGRETQYF. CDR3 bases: TGTGCCAGCAGGACGGGGGGAAAGGGTAGAGAGACCCAGTACTTC.

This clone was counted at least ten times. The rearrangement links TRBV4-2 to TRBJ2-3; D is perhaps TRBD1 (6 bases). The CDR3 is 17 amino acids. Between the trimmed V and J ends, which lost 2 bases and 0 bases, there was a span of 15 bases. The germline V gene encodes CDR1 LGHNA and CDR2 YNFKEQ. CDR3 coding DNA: TGTGCCAGCAGCCAATCACTTGTGGGGGCGAGCACAGATACGCAGTATTTT. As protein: CASSQSLVGASTDTQYF.